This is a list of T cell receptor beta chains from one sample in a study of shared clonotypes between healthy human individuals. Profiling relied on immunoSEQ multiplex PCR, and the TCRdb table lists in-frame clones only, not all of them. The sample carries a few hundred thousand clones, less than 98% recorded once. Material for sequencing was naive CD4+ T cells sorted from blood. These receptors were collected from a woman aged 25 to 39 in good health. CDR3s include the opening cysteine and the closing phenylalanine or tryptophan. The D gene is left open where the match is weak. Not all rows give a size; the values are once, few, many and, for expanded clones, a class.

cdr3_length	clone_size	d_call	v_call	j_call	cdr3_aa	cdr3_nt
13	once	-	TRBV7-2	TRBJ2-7	CASSLVSAGEQYF	TGTGCCAGCAGCTTGGTGTCGGCGGGCGAGCAGTACTTC
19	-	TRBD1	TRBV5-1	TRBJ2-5	CASSYGQGALVGSQETQYF	TGCGCCAGCAGCTATGGACAGGGGGCCTTGGTAGGGTCGCAAGAGACCCAGTACTTC
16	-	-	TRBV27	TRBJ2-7	CASSLRRQGQIYEQYF	TGTGCCAGCAGTTTAAGGCGGCAGGGCCAAATCTACGAGCAGTACTTC
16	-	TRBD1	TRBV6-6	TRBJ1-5	CASSYMGQGINQPQHF	TGTGCCAGCAGTTACATGGGACAGGGGATCAATCAGCCCCAGCATTTT
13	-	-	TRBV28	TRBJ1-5	CASSLLGHQPQHF	TGTGCCAGCAGTTTATTGGGGCATCAGCCCCAGCATTTT
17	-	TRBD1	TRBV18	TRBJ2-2	CASSRRDRGRDTGELFF	TGTGCCAGCTCAAGGCGGGACAGGGGGCGCGACACCGGGGAGCTGTTTTTT
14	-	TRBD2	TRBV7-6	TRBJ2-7	CASSLASGSYEQYF	TGTGCCAGCAGCCTTGCTAGCGGGAGCTACGAGCAGTACTTC
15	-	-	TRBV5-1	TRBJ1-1	CASSRLRISNTEAFF	TGCGCCAGCAGCAGATTGAGGATCTCGAACACTGAAGCTTTCTTT
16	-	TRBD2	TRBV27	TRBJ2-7	CASRSRLAGGIYEQYF	TGTGCCAGCAGATCGAGACTAGCGGGAGGGATTTACGAGCAGTACTTC
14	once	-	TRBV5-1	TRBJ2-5	CASSPGQEQETQYF	TGCGCCAGCAGCCCTGGACAAGAGCAGGAGACCCAGTACTTC
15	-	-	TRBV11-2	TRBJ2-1	CASSFGKKSANEQFF	TGTGCCAGCAGCTTTGGGAAAAAAAGCGCTAATGAGCAGTTCTTC
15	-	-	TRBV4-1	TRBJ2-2	CASSQGVRGPGELFF	TGCGCCAGCAGCCAAGGAGTCAGGGGTCCCGGGGAGCTGTTTTTT
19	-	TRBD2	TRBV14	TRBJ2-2	CASSQESLAGYPNTGELFF	TGTGCCAGCAGCCAAGAATCCCTAGCGGGATACCCGAACACCGGGGAGCTGTTTTTT
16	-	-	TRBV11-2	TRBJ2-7	CASSLRSDSTPYEQYF	TGTGCCAGCAGCTTGAGGTCGGACTCCACTCCCTACGAGCAGTACTTC
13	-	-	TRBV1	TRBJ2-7	CTGPLGRTYEQYF	TGCACCGGGCCTCTAGGCAGAACCTACGAGCAGTACTTC
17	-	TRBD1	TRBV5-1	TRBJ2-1	CASSFTPPGTAHNEQFF	TGCGCCAGCAGCTTCACCCCCCCCGGGACAGCACACAATGAGCAGTTCTTC
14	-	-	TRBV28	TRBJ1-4	CASSLGGGNEKLFF	TGTGCCAGCAGTCTGGGGGGAGGGAACGAAAAACTGTTTTTT
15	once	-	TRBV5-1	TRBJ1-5	CASSLGGASGQPQHF	TGCGCCAGCAGCTTGGGGGGGGCGTCTGGTCAGCCCCAGCATTTT
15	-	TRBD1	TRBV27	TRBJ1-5	CASRRGQGGNQPQHF	TGTGCCAGCAGACGAGGACAGGGAGGCAATCAGCCCCAGCATTTT
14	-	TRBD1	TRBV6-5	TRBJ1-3	CASSWTGSGNTIYF	TGTGCCAGCAGTTGGACAGGCTCTGGAAACACCATATATTTT
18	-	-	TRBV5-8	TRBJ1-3	CASSPQGVLPSSGNTIYF	TGTGCCAGCAGCCCGCAAGGGGTACTCCCGAGCTCTGGAAACACCATATATTTT
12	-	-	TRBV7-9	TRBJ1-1	CASGVRNTEAFF	TGTGCCAGTGGAGTCCGAAACACTGAAGCTTTCTTT
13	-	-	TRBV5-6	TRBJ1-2	CASSPADGYGYTF	TGTGCCAGCAGCCCGGCGGACGGGTATGGCTACACCTTC
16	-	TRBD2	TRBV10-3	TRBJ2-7	CAISGYELAGGGEQYF	TGTGCCATCAGTGGATACGAACTAGCGGGAGGGGGCGAGCAGTACTTC
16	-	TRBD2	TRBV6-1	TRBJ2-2	CASSEAVGLAAGELFF	TGTGCCAGCAGTGAAGCGGTAGGACTAGCGGCCGGGGAGCTGTTTTTT
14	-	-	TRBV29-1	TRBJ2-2	CSVRTVANTGELFF	TGCAGCGTCCGAACAGTGGCGAACACCGGGGAGCTGTTTTTT
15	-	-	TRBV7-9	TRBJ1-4	CASSPPRTANEKLFF	TGTGCCAGCAGCCCCCCCCGGACGGCGAATGAAAAACTGTTTTTT
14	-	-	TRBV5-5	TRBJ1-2	CASSARTPNYGYTF	TGTGCCAGCAGCGCCCGGACACCTAACTATGGCTACACCTTC
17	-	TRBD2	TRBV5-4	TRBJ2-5	CASSLRSGGPLRETQYF	TGTGCCAGCAGCTTAAGATCGGGAGGTCCACTTAGGGAGACCCAGTACTTC
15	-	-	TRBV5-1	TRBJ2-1	CASSLGDIVRDEQFF	TGCGCCAGCAGCTTGGGGGACATTGTAAGGGATGAGCAGTTCTTC
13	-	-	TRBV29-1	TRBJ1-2	CSVEVGIGYGYTF	TGCAGCGTTGAAGTAGGGATCGGCTATGGCTACACCTTC
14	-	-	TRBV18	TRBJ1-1	CASSPPALNTEAFF	TGTGCCAGCTCACCACCGGCGCTGAACACTGAAGCTTTCTTT
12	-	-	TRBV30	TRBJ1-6	CAWRAGSSPLHF	TGTGCCTGGAGGGCAGGGAGTTCACCCCTCCACTTT
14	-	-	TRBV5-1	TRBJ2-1	CASSLEGYANGQFF	TGCGCCAGCAGCTTGGAAGGGTATGCTAATGGGCAGTTCTTC
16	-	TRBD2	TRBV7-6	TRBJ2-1	CASSHRTSGTRDEQFF	TGTGCCAGCAGCCACAGGACTAGCGGGACGAGAGATGAGCAGTTCTTC
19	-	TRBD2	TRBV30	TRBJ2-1	CAWSAPGLAGVGTYNEQFF	TGTGCCTGGAGTGCCCCGGGACTAGCGGGAGTTGGGACCTACAATGAGCAGTTCTTC
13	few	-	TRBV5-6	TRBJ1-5	CASSLGREQPQHF	TGTGCCAGCAGCTTGGGGCGAGAACAGCCCCAGCATTTT
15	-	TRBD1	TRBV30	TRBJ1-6	CAWSLYGTGNSPLHF	TGTGCCTGGAGCTTATACGGGACAGGGAATTCACCCCTCCACTTT
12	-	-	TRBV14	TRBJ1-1	CASSEERWGAFF	TGTGCCAGCAGCGAAGAGAGGTGGGGAGCTTTCTTT
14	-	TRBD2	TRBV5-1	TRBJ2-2	CASSLSGSTGELFF	TGCGCCAGCAGCTTGAGCGGGAGCACCGGGGAGCTGTTTTTT
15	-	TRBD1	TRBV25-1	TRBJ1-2	CASSDNRGSNYGYTF	TGTGCCAGCAGTGATAACAGGGGTTCTAACTATGGCTACACCTTC
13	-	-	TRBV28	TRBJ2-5	CASTRDFQETQYF	TGTGCCAGCACTCGGGACTTCCAAGAGACCCAGTACTTC
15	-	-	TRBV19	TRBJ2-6	CASSRIPGGANVLTF	TGTGCCAGTAGTAGGATCCCGGGGGGGGCCAACGTCCTGACTTTC
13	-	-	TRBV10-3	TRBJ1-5	CAISESGGQPQHF	TGTGCCATCAGTGAGTCTGGGGGTCAGCCCCAGCATTTT
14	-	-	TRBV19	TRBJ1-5	CASSTSFANQPQHF	TGTGCCAGTAGCACGTCTTTCGCCAATCAGCCCCAGCATTTT
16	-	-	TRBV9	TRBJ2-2	CASSATGTPNTGELFF	TGTGCCAGCAGCGCAACCGGGACACCAAACACCGGGGAGCTGTTTTTT
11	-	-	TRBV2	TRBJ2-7	CASSASYEQYF	TGTGCCAGCAGTGCGAGCTACGAGCAGTACTTC
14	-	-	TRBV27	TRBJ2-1	CASRKRTSYNEQFF	TGTGCCAGCAGAAAAAGGACTTCTTACAATGAGCAGTTCTTC
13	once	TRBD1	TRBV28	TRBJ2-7	CASIPGQGGEQYF	TGTGCCAGCATCCCGGGACAGGGTGGAGAGCAGTACTTC
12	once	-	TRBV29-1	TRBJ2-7	CSVEEVGYEQYF	TGCAGCGTTGAAGAGGTAGGATACGAGCAGTACTTC
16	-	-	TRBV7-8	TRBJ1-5	CASSLVGPYSNQPQHF	TGTGCCAGCAGCTTAGTAGGCCCTTATAGCAATCAGCCCCAGCATTTT
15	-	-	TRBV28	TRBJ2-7	CASSAPGGGGYEQYF	TGTGCCAGCAGTGCACCCGGCGGGGGCGGGTACGAGCAGTACTTC
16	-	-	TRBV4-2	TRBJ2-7	CASSQDRRSRDYEQYF	TGTGCCAGCAGCCAAGATCGGAGAAGCCGAGACTACGAGCAGTACTTC
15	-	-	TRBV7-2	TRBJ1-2	CASSLLTGFNYGYTF	TGTGCCAGCAGCTTACTCACAGGGTTCAACTATGGCTACACCTTC
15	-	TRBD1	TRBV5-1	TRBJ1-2	CASRDRDALFHGYTF	TGCGCCAGCAGAGACAGGGATGCCCTTTTTCATGGCTACACCTTC